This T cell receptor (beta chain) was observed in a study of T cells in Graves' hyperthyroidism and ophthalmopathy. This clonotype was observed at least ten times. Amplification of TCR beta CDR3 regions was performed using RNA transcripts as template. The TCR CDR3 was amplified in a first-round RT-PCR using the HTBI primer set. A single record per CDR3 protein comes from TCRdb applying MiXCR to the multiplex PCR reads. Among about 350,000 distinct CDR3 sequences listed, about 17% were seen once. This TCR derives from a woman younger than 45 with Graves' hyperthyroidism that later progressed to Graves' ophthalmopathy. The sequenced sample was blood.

The CDR3 region has the DNA TGTGCCAGCACCCCTACAGGGTGGGACGAGACCCAGTACTTC. It is translated as CASTPTGWDETQYF. The chain carries TRBV12-3 or TRBV12-4 and TRBJ2-5, with D perhaps TRBD1 (6 bases). Trimming stripped 7 bases from V and 5 bases from J, with 17 bases between. This CDR3 region has 14 residues.